The clone carrying this TCR beta chain was observed once. In the source study's methods: Amplifying reference gene primers gave estimates of nucleated cell counts. The assay was immunoSEQ multiplex PCR, and TCRdb's table has in-frame clones only and misses some. The V and J calls and the clone size are those of that table, but D and trimming were determined from the DNA. The repertoire holds fewer than 250,000 clones, with around nine tenths as singletons. The entry originates in a study of blood T cell repertoires in COVID-19. The wider study: Samples representing acute and convalescent COVID-19 were sourced from the United States, Italy and Spain.

The TCR originated in a man in his 60s who had recovered from COVID-19. The sample was peripheral blood.

DNA of the CDR3: TGTGCCAGCAGCCAAGAAGCTTCGGGGAGGCCCAACGGTAAGGATACGCAGTATTTT. Translation: CASSQEASGRPNGKDTQYF. V is TRBV3-1 (or the pseudogene TRBV3-2) and J is TRBJ2-3; TRBD2 is a possible D gene (6 bases). V gave up 0 bases and J gave up 6 bases, with 25 bases separating them. The CDR3 length is 19 residues. Germline V gene lookup returns CDR1 LGHDT and CDR2 YNNKEL (reference sequence).